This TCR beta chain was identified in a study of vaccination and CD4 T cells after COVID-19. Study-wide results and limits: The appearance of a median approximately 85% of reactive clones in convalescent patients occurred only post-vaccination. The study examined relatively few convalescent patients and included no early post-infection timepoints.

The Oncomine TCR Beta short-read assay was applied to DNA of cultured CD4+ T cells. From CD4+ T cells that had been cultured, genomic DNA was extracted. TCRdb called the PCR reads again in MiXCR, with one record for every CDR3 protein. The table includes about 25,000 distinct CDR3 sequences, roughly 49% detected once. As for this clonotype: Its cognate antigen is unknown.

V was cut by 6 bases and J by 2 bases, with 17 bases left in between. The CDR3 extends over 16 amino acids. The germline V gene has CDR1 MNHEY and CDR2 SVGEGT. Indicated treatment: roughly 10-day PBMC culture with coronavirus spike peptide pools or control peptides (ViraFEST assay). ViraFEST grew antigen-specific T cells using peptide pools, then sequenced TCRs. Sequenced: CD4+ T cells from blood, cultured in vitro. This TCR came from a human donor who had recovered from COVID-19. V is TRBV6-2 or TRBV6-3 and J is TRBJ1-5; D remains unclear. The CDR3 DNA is TGTGCCAGCAGCCCCCCCCGGGAAATGGGCAATCAGCCCCAGCATTTT. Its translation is CASSPPREMGNQPQHF.